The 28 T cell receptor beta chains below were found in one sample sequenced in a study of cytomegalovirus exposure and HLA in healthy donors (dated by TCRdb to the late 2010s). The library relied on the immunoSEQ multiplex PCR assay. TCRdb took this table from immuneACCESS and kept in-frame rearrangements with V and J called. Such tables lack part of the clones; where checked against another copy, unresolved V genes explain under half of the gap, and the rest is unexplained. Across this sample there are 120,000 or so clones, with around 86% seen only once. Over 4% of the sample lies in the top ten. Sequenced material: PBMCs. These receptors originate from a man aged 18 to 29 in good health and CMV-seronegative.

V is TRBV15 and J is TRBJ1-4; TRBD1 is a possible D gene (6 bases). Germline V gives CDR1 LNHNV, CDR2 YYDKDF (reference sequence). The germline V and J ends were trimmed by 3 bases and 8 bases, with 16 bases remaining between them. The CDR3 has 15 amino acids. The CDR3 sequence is CATSRGGGAGEKLFF. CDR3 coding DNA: TGTGCCACCAGCAGGGGCGGGGGCGCAGGAGAAAAACTGTTTTTT.

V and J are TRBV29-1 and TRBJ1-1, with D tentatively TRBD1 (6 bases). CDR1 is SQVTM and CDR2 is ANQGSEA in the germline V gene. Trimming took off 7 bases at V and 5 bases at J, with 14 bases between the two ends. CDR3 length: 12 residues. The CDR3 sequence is CSGNREGTEAFF. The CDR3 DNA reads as TGCAGCGGAAACAGGGAGGGGACTGAAGCTTTCTTT.

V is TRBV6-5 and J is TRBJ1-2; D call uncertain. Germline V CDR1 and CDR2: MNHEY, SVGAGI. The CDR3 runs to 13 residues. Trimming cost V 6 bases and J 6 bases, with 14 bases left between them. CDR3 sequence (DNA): TGTGCCAGCAGCCCAGCCGGGAGGAATGGCTACACCTTC. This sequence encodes CASSPAGRNGYTF.

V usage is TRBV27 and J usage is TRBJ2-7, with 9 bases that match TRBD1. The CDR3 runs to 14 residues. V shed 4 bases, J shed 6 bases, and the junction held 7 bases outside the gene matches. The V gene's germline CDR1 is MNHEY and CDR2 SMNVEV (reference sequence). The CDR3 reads CASSSGTGPPEQYF. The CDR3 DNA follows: TGTGCCAGCAGTTCCGGGACAGGGCCCCCCGAGCAGTACTTC.

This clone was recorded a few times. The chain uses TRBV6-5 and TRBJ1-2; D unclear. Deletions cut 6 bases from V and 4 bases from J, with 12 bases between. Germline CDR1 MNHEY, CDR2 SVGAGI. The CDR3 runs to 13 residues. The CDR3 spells CASSSPRIYGYTF. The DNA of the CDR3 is TGTGCCAGCAGCTCGCCGAGAATCTATGGCTACACCTTC.

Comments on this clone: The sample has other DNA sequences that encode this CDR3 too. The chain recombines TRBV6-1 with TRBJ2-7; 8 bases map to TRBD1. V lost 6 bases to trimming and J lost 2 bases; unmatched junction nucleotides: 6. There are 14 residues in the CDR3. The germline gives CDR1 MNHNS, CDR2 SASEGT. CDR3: CASRGAGGAYEQYF. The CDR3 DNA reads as TGTGCCAGCAGAGGGGCAGGGGGCGCCTACGAGCAGTACTTC.

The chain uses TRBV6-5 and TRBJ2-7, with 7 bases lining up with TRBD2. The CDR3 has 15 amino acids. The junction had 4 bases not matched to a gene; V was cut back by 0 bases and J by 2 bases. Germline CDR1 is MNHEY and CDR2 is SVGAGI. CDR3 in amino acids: CASSYSMGGAYEQYF. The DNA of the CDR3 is TGTGCCAGCAGTTACTCGATGGGGGGGGCCTACGAGCAGTACTTC.

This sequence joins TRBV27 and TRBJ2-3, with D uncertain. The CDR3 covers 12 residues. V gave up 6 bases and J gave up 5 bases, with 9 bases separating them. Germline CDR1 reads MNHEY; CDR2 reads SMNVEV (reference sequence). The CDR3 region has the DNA TGTGCCAGCAGCAGCTGGAGAGATACGCAGTATTTT. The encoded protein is CASSSWRDTQYF.

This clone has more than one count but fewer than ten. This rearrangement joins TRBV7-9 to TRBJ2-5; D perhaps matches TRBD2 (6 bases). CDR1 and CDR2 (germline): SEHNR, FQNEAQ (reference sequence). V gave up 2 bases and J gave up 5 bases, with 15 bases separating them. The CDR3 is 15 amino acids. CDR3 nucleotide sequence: TGTGCCAGCAGCTTACCCCTGGGGAGGATGGAGACCCAGTACTTC. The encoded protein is CASSLPLGRMETQYF.

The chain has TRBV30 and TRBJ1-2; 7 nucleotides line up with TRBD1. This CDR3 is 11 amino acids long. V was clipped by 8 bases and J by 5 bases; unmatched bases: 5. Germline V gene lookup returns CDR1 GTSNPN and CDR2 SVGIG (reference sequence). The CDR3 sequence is CARDSEYGYTF. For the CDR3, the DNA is TGTGCCCGGGACAGCGAGTATGGCTACACCTTC. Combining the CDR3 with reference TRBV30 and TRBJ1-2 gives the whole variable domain SQTIHQWPATLVQPVGSPLSLECTVEGTSNPNLYWYRQAAGRGLQLLFYSVGIGQISSEVPQNLSASRPQDRQFILSSKKLLLSDSGFYLCARDSEYGYTFGSGTRLTVV.

CDR3 sequence: CASSHGEWQVEAFF. CDR3 DNA: TGTGCCAGCAGCCACGGCGAGTGGCAGGTTGAAGCTTTCTTT. The chain is built from TRBV5-8 and TRBJ1-1; unclear D gene. V shed 4 bases and J shed 7 bases, with 17 bases lying between them. Germline lookup yields CDR1 SGHTS and CDR2 YDEGEE. The CDR3 is 14 amino acids.

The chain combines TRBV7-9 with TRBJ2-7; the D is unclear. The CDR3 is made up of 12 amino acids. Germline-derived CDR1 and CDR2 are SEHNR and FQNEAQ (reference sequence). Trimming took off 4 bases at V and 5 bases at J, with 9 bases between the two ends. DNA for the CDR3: TGTGCCAGCAGCTCCCTATTAAACGAGCAGTACTTC. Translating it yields CASSSLLNEQYF. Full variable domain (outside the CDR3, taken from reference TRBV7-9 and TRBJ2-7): DTGVSQNPRHKITKRGQNVTFRCDPISEHNRLYWYRQTLGQGPEFLTYFQNEAQLEKSRLLSDRFSAERPKGSFSTLEIQRTEQGDSAMYLCASSSLLNEQYFGPGTRLTVT.

Here the CDR3 reads CASSLVREAGETQYF. The CDR3 DNA follows: TGTGCCAGCAGCTTAGTGCGGGAGGCGGGTGAGACCCAGTACTTC. V and J are TRBV7-9 and TRBJ2-5; 8 nucleotides match TRBD2. The CDR3 totals 15 residues. Germline V CDR1 and CDR2: SEHNR, FQNEAQ (reference sequence). Trimming cost V 1 base and J 5 bases; bases outside gene matches: 6.

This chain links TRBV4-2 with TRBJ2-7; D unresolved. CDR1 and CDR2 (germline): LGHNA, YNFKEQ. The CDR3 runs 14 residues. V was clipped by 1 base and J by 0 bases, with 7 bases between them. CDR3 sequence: CASSQAVSSYEQYF. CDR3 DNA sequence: TGTGCCAGCAGCCAAGCCGTGAGCTCCTACGAGCAGTACTTC.

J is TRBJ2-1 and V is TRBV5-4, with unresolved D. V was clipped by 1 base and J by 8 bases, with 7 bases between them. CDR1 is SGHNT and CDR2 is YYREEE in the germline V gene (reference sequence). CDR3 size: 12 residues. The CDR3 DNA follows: TGTGCCAGCAGCTTGTTAGCCGATGAGCAGTTCTTC. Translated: CASSLLADEQFF.

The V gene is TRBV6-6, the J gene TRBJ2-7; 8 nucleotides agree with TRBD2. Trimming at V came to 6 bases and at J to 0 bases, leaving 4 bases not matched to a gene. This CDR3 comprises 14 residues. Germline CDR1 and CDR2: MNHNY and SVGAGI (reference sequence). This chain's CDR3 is CASRVSGSSYEQYF. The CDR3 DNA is TGTGCCAGCAGGGTCAGCGGGAGCTCCTACGAGCAGTACTTC.

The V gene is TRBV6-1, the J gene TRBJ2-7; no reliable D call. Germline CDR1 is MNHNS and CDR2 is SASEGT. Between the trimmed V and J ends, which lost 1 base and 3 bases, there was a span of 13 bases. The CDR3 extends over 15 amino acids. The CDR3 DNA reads TGTGCCAGCAGTGAAGACAGAAGAGTCTTCTACGAGCAGTACTTC. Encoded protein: CASSEDRRVFYEQYF.

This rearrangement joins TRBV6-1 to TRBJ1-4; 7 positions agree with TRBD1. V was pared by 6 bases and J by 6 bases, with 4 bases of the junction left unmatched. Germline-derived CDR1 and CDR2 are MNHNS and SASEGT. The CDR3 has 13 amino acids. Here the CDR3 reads CASRETGHEKLFF. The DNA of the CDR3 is TGTGCCAGCAGGGAGACAGGGCATGAAAAACTGTTTTTT.

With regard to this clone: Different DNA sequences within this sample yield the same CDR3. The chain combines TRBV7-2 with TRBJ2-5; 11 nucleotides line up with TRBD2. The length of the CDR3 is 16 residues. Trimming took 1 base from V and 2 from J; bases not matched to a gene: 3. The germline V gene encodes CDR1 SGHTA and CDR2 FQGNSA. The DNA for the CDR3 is TGTGCCAGCAGCTTAGGGCTAGCGGGGGGACAAGAGACCCAGTACTTC. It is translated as CASSLGLAGGQETQYF.

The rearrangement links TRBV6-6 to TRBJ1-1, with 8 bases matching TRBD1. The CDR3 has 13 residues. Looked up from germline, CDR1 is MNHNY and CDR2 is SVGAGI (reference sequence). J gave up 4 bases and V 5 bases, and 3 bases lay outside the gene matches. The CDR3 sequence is CASSDRGSTEAFF. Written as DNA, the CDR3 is TGTGCCAGCAGTGACAGGGGTTCCACTGAAGCTTTCTTT.

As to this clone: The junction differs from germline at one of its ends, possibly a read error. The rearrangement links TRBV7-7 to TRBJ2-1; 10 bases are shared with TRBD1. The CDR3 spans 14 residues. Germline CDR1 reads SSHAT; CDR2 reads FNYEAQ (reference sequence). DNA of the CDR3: TGTGCTAGCAGCCCGGACAGGGGGTACAATGAGCAGTTCTTC. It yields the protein CASSPDRGYNEQFF.

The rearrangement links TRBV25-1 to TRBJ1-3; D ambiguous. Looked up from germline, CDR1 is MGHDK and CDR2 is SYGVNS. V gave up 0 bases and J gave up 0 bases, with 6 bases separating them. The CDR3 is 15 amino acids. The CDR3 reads CASSEYIPSGNTIYF. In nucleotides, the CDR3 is TGTGCCAGCAGTGAATATATCCCCTCTGGAAACACCATATATTTT.

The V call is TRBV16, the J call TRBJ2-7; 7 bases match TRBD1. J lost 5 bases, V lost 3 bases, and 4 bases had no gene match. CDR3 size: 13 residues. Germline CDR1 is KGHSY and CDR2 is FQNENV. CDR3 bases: TGTGCCAGCAGCCACCCGACAGGGCACGAGCAGTACTTC. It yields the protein CASSHPTGHEQYF.

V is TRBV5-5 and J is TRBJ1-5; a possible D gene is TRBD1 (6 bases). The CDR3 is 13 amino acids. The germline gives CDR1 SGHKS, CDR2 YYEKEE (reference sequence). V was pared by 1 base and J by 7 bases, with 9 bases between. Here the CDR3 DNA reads TGTGCCAGCAGCTTGACGGGACACCAGCCCCAGCATTTT. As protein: CASSLTGHQPQHF.

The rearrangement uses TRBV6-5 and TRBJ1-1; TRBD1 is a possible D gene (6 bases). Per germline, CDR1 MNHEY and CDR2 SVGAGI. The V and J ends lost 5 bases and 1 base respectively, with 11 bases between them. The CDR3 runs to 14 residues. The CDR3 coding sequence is TGTGCCAGCAGTCAAAGGGGGAAGAACACTGAAGCTTTCTTT. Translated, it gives CASSQRGKNTEAFF.

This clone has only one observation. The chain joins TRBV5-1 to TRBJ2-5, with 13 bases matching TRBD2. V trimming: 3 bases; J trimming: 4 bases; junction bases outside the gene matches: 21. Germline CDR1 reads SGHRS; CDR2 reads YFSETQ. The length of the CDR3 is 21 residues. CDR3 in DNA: TGCGCCAGCAGCTGGCCGAGGACTAGCGGGAGACGGCCCGAGTTAGGAGAGACCCAGTACTTC. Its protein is CASSWPRTSGRRPELGETQYF.

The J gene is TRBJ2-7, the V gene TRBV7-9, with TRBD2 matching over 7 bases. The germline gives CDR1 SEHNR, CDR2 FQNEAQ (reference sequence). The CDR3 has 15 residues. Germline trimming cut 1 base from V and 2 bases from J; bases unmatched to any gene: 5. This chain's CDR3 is CASSLGEGGTYEQYF. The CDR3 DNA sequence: TGTGCCAGCAGCTTAGGGGAGGGAGGAACCTACGAGCAGTACTTC.

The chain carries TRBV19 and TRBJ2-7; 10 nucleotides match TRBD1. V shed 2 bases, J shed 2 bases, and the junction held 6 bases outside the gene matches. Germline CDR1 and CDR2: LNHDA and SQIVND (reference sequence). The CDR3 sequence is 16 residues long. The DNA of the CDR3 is TGTGCCAGTAGTATACGTGGGACAGGGGCCCCCTACGAGCAGTACTTC. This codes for CASSIRGTGAPYEQYF.